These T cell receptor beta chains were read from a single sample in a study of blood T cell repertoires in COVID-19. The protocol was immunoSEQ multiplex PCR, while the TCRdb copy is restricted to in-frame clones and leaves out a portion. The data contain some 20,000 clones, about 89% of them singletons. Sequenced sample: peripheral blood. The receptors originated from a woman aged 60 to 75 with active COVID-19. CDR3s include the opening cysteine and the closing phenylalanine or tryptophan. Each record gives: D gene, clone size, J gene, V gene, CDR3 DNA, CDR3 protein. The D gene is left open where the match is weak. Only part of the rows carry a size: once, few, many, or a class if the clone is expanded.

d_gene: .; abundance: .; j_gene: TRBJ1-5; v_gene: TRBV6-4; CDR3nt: TGTGCCAGCAGTGACTCTCAGGGAAGTAGCAATCAGCCCCAGCATTTT; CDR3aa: CASSDSQGSSNQPQHF
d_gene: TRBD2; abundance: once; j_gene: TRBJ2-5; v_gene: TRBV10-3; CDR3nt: TGTGCCATCAGTGTGGGACTAGCGGGGGGTAATCAGGAGACCCAGTACTTC; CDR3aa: CAISVGLAGGNQETQYF
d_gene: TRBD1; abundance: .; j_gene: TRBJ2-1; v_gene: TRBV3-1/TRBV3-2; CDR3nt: TGTGCCAGCGGGTTGGACAGGGTTAACAATGAGCAGTTCTTC; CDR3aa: CASGLDRVNNEQFF
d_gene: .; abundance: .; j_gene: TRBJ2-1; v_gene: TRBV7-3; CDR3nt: TGTGCCAGCAGGAAAGAGGAGTTTTCGGATGAGCAGTTCTTC; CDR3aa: CASRKEEFSDEQFF
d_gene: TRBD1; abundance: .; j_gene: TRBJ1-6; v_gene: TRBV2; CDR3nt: TGTGCCATCGGGGGACAGGGGAATTCACCCCTCCACTTT; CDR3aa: CAIGGQGNSPLHF
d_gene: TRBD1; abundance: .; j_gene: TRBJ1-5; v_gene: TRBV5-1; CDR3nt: TGCGCCAGCAGCGTGGACTGGGGACAGAATCAGCCCCAGCATTTT; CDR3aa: CASSVDWGQNQPQHF
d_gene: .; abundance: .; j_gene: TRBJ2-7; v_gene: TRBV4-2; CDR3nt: TGTGCCAGCAGCCAAGATCCGGGCGGGTTCTCCTACGAGCAGTACTTC; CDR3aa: CASSQDPGGFSYEQYF
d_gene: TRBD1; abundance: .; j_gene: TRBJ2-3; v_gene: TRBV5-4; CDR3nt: TGTGCCAGCAGCGTAGACAGGGGGCGTGGAGATACGCAGTATTTT; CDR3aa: CASSVDRGRGDTQYF
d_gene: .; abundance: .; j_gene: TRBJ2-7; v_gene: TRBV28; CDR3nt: TGTGCCAGCAGGCAGCCGGGACGGAGGGGACGTGGGCAGTACTTC; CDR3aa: CASRQPGRRGRGQYF
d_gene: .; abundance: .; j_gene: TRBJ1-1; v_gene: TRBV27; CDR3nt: TGTGCCAGCAGAACCGAACAGGGTACGAACACTGAAGCTTTCTTT; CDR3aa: CASRTEQGTNTEAFF
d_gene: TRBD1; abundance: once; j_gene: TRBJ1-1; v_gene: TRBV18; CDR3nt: TGTGCCAGCTCACCACCTAGAACCGGGACAGGGGCTTCCACGGGAGAAGCTTTCTTT; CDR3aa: CASSPPRTGTGASTGEAFF
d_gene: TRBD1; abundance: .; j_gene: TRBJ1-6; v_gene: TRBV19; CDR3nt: TGTGCCACCTCAGACAGGGTGGATTCACCCCTCCACTTT; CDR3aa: CATSDRVDSPLHF
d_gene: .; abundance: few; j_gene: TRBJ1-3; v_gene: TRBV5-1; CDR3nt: TGCGCCAGCAGACCGGTGACAGCGAGCTCTGGAAACACCATATATTTT; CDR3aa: CASRPVTASSGNTIYF
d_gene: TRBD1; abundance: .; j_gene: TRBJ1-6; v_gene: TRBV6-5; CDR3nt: TGTGCCAGCAGTTACTCTCGGACAGGGGCTGCACCCCTCCACTTT; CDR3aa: CASSYSRTGAAPLHF
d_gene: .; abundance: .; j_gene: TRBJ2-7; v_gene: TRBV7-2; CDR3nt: TGTGCCAGCAGCTTTGATACAGCCTCCTACGAGCAGTACTTC; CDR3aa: CASSFDTASYEQYF
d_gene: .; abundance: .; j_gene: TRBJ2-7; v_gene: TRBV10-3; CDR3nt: TGTGCCATCAGTGAGCCAGGAATGAGCTCCTACGAGCAGTACTTC; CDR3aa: CAISEPGMSSYEQYF
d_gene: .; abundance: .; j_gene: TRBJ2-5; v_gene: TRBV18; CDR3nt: TGTGCCAGCTCACCCTCAGGGTTCCAAGAGACCCAGTACTTC; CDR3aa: CASSPSGFQETQYF
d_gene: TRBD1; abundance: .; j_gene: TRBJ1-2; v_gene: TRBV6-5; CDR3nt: TGTGCCAGCACCCAGGGGGCGCTCAGCTATGGCTACACCTTC; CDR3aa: CASTQGALSYGYTF
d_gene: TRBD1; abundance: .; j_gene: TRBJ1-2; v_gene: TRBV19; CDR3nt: TGTGCCAGTACCAGACAGGGAGGAGACTATGGCTACACCTTC; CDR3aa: CASTRQGGDYGYTF
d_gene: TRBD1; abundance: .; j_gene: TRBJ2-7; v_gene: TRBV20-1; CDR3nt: TGCAGTGCTAGTCGGGACAGGGTAGGGAGCGAGCAGTACTTC; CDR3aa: CSASRDRVGSEQYF
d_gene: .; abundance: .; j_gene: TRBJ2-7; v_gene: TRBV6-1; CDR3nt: TGTGCCAGCAGTGAACCAGGGGGGTACGAGCAGTACTTC; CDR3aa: CASSEPGGYEQYF
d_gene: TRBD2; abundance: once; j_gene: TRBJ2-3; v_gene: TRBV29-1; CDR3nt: TGCAGCGTTGAAGGGGGGGGGATTGCAGATACGCAGTATTTT; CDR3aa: CSVEGGGIADTQYF
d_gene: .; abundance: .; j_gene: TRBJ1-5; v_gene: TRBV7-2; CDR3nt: TGTGCCAGCAGCAAAACTTTTAATCAGCCCCAGCATTTT; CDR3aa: CASSKTFNQPQHF
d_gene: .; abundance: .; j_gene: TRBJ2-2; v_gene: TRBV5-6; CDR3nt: TGTGCCAGCAGCTTGTTGCGGGGCGGGGAGCTGTTTTTT; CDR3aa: CASSLLRGGELFF
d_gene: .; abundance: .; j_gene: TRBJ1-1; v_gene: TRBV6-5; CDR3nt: TGTGCCAGCGATGGACAGATGAACACTGAAGCTTTCTTT; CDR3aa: CASDGQMNTEAFF
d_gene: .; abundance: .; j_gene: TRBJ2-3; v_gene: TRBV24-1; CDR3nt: TGTGCCACCAGTAGCAGGGGCACAGATACGCAGTATTTT; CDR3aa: CATSSRGTDTQYF
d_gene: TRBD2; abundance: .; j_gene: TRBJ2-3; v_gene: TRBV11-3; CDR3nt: TGTGCCAGCAGCCTCGGGACTAGCGGGTACACAGATACGCAGTATTTT; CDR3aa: CASSLGTSGYTDTQYF
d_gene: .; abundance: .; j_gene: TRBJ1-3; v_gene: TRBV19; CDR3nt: TGTGCCAGTATCCGGGAAAGGGAGAGGACCTCTGGAAACACCATATATTTT; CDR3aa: CASIRERERTSGNTIYF
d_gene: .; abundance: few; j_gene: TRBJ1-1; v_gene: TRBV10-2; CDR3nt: TGCGCCAGCAGCCCCGATGGGGCGGCCACTGAAGCTTTCTTT; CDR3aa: CASSPDGAATEAFF
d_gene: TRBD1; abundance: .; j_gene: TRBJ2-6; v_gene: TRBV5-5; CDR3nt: TGTGCCAGCAGCTTGTGGGCCGGGACAGGGATCTCTGGGGCCAACGTCCTGACTTTC; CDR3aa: CASSLWAGTGISGANVLTF
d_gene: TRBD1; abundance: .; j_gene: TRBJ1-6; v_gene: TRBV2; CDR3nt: TGTGCCAGCAGTGGACAGGGAAATTCACCCCTCCACTTT; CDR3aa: CASSGQGNSPLHF
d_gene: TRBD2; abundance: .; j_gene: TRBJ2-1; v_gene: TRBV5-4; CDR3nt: TGTGCCAGCAGCTTGGGACTAGCGGGGGAAAACAATGAGCAGTTCTTC; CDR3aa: CASSLGLAGENNEQFF
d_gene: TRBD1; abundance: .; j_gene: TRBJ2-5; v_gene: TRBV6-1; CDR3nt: TGTGCCAGCAGTGATTTCGGGCAGGGGGCGTTTTTCGGGCTAGCGGAGACCCAGTACTTC; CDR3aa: CASSDFGQGAFFGLAETQYF
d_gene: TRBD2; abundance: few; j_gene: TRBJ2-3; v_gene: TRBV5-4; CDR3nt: TGTGCCAGCAGCACTAGCGGGGGTATGACAGATACGCAGTATTTT; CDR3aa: CASSTSGGMTDTQYF
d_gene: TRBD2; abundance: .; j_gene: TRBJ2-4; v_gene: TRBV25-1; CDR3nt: TGTGCCAGTCGGGGGGTAGCCAAAAACATTCAGTACTTC; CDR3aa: CASRGVAKNIQYF
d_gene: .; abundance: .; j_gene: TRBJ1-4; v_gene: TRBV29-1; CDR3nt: TGCAGCGTTGAACTAGTCGCTATGGATGAAAAACTGTTTTTT; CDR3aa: CSVELVAMDEKLFF
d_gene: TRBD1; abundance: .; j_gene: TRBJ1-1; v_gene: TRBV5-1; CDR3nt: TGCGCCAGCAGCCCGGACAGGGCGCCACAGGGTGAAGCTTTCTTT; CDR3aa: CASSPDRAPQGEAFF
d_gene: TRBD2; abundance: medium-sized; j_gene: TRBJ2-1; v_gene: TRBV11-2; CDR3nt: TGTGCCAGCAGCTTAGAGATAGCGGGGTACGGTTACAATGAGCAGTTCTTC; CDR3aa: CASSLEIAGYGYNEQFF
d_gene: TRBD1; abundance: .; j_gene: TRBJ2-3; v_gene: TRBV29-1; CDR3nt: TGCAGCGTTGGCCCGGGACAGGGGGCTGCAGATACGCAGTATTTT; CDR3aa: CSVGPGQGAADTQYF
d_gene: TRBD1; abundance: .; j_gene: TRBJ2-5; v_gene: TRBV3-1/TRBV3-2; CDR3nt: TGTGCCAGCAGCCAGGGACTTGGACAGGGTAGGAAGGGGACCCAGTACTTC; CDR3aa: CASSQGLGQGRKGTQYF
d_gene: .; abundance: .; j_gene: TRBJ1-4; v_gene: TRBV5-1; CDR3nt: TGCGCCAGCAGCTCGGAGGGGGAAAAACTGTTTTTT; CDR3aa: CASSSEGEKLFF
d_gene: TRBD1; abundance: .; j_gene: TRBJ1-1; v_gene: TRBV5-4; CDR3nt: TGTGCCAGCAGCTCCCGACAGCAGGGGGCCGGGACTGAAGCTTTCTTT; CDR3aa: CASSSRQQGAGTEAFF
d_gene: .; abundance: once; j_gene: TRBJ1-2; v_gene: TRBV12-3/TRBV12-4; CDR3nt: TGTGCCAGCAGTTTTGGCGAGGCTTATGGCTACACCTTC; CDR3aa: CASSFGEAYGYTF
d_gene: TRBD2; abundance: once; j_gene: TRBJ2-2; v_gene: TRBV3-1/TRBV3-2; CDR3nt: TGTGCCAGCAGCCAAGTAGCGGGGCACACCGGGGAGCTGTTTTTT; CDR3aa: CASSQVAGHTGELFF
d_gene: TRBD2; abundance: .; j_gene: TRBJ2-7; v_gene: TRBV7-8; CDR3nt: TGTGCCAGCAGCCAAGCGCCCTTAGCGGGGGTTTCCTACGAGCAGTACTTC; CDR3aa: CASSQAPLAGVSYEQYF
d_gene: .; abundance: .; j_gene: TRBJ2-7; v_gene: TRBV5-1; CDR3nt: TGCGCCAGCAGCTCAAACACCTTGGACACCCCCTACTACGAGCAGTACTTC; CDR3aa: CASSSNTLDTPYYEQYF
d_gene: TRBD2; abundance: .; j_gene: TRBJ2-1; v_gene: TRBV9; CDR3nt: TGTGCCAGCAGCGAGAGCGGGGACCGTTACAATGAGCAGTTCTTC; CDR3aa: CASSESGDRYNEQFF
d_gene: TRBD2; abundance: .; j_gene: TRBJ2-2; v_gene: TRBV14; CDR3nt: TGTGCCAGCAGCCAACTCCAAGCTGGACTAGCGGGCTTGAACACCGGGGAGCTGTTTTTT; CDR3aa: CASSQLQAGLAGLNTGELFF
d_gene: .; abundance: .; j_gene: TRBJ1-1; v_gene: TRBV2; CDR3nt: TGTGCCAGCCGCTCCGGGGATCAAGCTTTCTTT; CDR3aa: CASRSGDQAFF
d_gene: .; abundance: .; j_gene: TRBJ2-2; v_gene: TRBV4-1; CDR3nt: TGCGCCAGCAGCCAAGAGAGGAATCTGAACACCGGGGAGCTGTTTTTT; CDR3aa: CASSQERNLNTGELFF
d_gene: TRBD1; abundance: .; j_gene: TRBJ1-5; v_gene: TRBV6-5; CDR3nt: TGTGCCAGCACAGGGGGCCCTCAGCCCCAGCATTTT; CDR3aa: CASTGGPQPQHF
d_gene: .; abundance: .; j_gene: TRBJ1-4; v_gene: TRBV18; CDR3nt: TGTGCCAGCTCAGAGCTACCTAATGAAAAACTGTTTTTT; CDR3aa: CASSELPNEKLFF
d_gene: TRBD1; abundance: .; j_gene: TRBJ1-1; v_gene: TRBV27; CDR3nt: TGTGCCAGCAGTCCGTCCTCAGGGGGTGGCACTGAAGCTTTCTTT; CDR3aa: CASSPSSGGGTEAFF
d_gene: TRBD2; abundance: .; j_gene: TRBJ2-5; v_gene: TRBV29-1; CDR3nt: TGCAGCGTGCGGGGGGCGATCCAAGAGACCCAGTACTTC; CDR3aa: CSVRGAIQETQYF